The 9 T cell receptor beta chains in this list originate from one sample, sequenced in a study of T cells in Graves' hyperthyroidism and ophthalmopathy. Amplification of TCR beta CDR3 regions was performed using RNA transcripts as template. First-round RT-PCR of the TCR CDR3 relied on the HTBI primer set. TCRdb itself ran the multiplex PCR reads through MiXCR, one entry per CDR3 protein. Of a few hundred thousand distinct CDR3 sequences listed, less than 15% were seen once; the top ten hold 9.2%. The sample taken for sequencing was blood. The receptors originated from a woman aged 18-29 years with Graves' hyperthyroidism.

This clonotype was seen repeatedly, ten times or more. This chain connects TRBV5-1 to TRBJ1-4, with TRBD1 as a possible D gene (5 bases). Germline assignment: CDR1 SGHRS and CDR2 YFSETQ. V shed 3 bases and J shed 4 bases, with 13 bases lying between them. This CDR3 region has 15 residues. In nucleotides, the CDR3 is TGCGCCAGCAGCTCGACGGGGCAGGGTAATGAAAAACTGTTTTTT. Protein product: CASSSTGQGNEKLFF.

This rearrangement joins TRBV29-1 to TRBJ2-7, with 9 bases lining up with TRBD1. CDR3 length: 14 amino acids. Per the germline V gene, CDR1 is SQVTM and CDR2 is ANQGSEA. Trimming cost V 2 bases and J 0 bases; bases outside gene matches: 2. CDR3: CSVEMGQGSYEQYF. The CDR3 nucleotides are TGCAGCGTTGAAATGGGACAGGGCTCCTACGAGCAGTACTTC.

This clonotype occurred a few times. This chain connects TRBV20-1 to TRBJ1-2; D is unclear. Germline assignment: CDR1 DFQATT and CDR2 SNEGSKA (reference sequence). The CDR3 covers 14 residues. The ends were cut back, 5 bases at V and 4 bases at J, with 17 bases in the middle. CDR3 protein: CSAPRREGPYGYTF. The CDR3 coding sequence is TGCAGTGCTCCTAGGAGGGAGGGCCCCTATGGCTACACCTTC.

This clonotype was seen many times. This rearrangement joins TRBV27 to TRBJ2-1; D possibly corresponds to TRBD1 (6 bases). V lost 4 bases and J 7 bases, leaving 17 bases between the germline ends. The germline V gene has CDR1 MNHEY and CDR2 SMNVEV (reference sequence). The CDR3 covers 15 residues. CDR3 loop: CASSSALGAGNEQFF. Here the CDR3 DNA reads TGTGCCAGCAGTTCCGCCCTGGGGGCCGGGAATGAGCAGTTCTTC.

This clonotype was observed a handful of times. The V and J genes are TRBV4-3 and TRBJ1-4; 8 nucleotides agree with TRBD1. With V trimmed by 0 bases and J by 4 bases, 10 bases remained unmatched. Per the germline V gene, CDR1 is LGHNA and CDR2 is YSLEER. The CDR3 consists of 18 residues. The CDR3 region is CASSQDRGVTGGNEKLFF. CDR3 coding DNA: TGCGCCAGCAGCCAAGACCGGGGGGTAACAGGGGGTAATGAAAAACTGTTTTTT.

This chain links TRBV28 with TRBJ2-2; D remains ambiguous. Trimming removed 5 bases at V and 2 bases at J, with 6 bases between. The CDR3 is 13 amino acids. Germline values: CDR1 MDHEN, CDR2 SYDVKM. The CDR3 DNA sequence: TGTGCCAGCAGTGAAACTAACACCGGGGAGCTGTTTTTT. This codes for CASSETNTGELFF.

This clonotype was detected ten times or more. Here the CDR3 reads CSARDLGQGVGEQFF. Here the CDR3 DNA reads TGCAGTGCTAGAGATCTCGGACAGGGGGTCGGTGAGCAGTTCTTC. This chain links TRBV20-1 with TRBJ2-1, with TRBD1 matching 10 bases. The CDR3 spans 15 residues. Germline assignment: CDR1 DFQATT and CDR2 SNEGSKA (reference sequence). V shed 0 bases and J 9 bases; nucleotides not matched to a gene: 8.

With regard to this clonotype: This sequence may be a read error, since a much larger clone differs from it by one base. CDR3 region: CSGGHGAGEQYF. CDR3 coding DNA: TGCAGCGGGGGACATGGGGCTGGGGAGCAGTACTTC. V and J are TRBV29-1 and TRBJ2-7, with a possible D match to TRBD1 (6 bases). The V end lost 7 bases, the J end lost 7 bases, and 17 bases lay between the germline ends. CDR1 is SQVTM, CDR2 ANQGSEA, per germline. The CDR3 consists of 12 residues.

This clonotype showed up many times. The chain uses TRBV30 and TRBJ2-7, with no clear D. Germline loops: CDR1 GTSNPN, CDR2 SVGIG (reference sequence). Trimming shortened V by 2 bases and J by 6 bases, and 8 bases separated the two germline ends. CDR3 length: 11 amino acids. The CDR3 here is CAWSRVGEQYF. The CDR3 DNA sequence: TGTGCCTGGAGTAGAGTGGGCGAGCAGTACTTC.